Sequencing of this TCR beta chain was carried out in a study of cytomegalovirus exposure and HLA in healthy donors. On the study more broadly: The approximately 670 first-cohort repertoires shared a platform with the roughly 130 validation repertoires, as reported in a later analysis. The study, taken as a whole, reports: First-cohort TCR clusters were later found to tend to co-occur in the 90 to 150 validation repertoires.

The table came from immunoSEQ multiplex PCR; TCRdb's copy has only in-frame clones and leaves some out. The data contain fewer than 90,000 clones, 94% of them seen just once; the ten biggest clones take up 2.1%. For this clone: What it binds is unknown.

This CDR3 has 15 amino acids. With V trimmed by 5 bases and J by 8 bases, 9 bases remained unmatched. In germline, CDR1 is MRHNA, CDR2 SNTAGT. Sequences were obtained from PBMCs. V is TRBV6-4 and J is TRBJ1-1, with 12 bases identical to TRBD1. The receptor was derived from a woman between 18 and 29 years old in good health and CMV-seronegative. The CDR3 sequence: CASSPGGTGGAEAFF. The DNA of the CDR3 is TGTGCCAGCAGTCCAGGGGGGACAGGGGGCGCGGAAGCTTTCTTT.